Listed here is a single T cell receptor (beta chain). What it binds is not known. The data stem from a study of T cells in Graves' hyperthyroidism and ophthalmopathy. Study-wide results and limits: The blood repertoire included most of the expanded thyroid clonotypes above 0.001. Ophthalmopathy, which appeared later, was predicted by the model a median about 6 months before onset.

Amplified TCR beta CDR3 regions came from RNA transcripts. In the first-round RT-PCR of the TCR CDR3, the HTBI primer set was used. TCRdb reanalysed the multiplex PCR reads using MiXCR and keeps one entry per CDR3 protein. The sample includes about 320,000 distinct CDR3 sequences, around a sixth seen only once; the top ten take roughly 33%. The junction had 14 bases not matched to a gene; V was cut back by 5 bases and J by 4 bases. Per germline, CDR1 MDHEN and CDR2 SYDVKM. CDR3 length: 17 residues. Patients aged 18 to 65 had newly diagnosed hyperthyroidism lasting under 2 months. This clonotype was sampled from a man between 25 and 39 years old with Graves' hyperthyroidism. The chain links TRBV28 to TRBJ1-2; 9 nucleotides agree with TRBD1. The sample comprised blood. The CDR3 protein is CASSVTGGEVGIYGYTF. The CDR3 DNA reads as TGTGCCAGCAGTGTTACAGGGGGCGAAGTCGGGATCTATGGCTACACCTTC.